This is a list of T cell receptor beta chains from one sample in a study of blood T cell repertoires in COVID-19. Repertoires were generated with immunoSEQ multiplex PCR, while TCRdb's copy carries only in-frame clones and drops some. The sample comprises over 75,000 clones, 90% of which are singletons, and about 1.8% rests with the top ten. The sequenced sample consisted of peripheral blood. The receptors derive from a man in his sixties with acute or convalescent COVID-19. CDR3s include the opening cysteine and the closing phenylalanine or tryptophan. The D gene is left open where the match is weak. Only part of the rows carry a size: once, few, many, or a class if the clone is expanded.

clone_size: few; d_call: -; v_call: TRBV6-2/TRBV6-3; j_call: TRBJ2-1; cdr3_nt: TGTGCCAGCAGCCCTCAACCTAGCGAGAGCTCCTACAATGAGCAGTTCTTC; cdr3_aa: CASSPQPSESSYNEQFF
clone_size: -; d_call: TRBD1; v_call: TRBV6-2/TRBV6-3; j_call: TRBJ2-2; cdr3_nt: TGTGCCAGCAGTTACGTCGGGACAGCTGCCGGGGAGCTGTTTTTT; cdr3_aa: CASSYVGTAAGELFF
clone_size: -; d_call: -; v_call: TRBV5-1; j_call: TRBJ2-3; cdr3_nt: TGCGCCAGCAGCTTGGACTTCGGCACAGATACGCAGTATTTT; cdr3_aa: CASSLDFGTDTQYF
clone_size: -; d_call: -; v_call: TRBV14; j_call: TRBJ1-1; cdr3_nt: TGTGCCAGCAGCCAAATGTCAGGGAATAGGTACACTGAAGCTTTCTTT; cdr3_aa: CASSQMSGNRYTEAFF
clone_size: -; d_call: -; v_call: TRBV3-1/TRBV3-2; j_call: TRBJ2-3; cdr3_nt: TGTGCCAGCAGCCAAATGGCGGCTAGCGGCACAGATACGCAGTATTTT; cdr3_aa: CASSQMAASGTDTQYF
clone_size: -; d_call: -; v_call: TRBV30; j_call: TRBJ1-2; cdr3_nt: TGTGCCTGGAGAGGGGGTTATGGCTACACCTTC; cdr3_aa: CAWRGGYGYTF
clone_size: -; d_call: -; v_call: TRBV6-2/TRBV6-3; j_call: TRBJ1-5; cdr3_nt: TGTGCCAGCAGTTACTTCTCAGGGCCGCCCCAGCATTTT; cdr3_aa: CASSYFSGPPQHF
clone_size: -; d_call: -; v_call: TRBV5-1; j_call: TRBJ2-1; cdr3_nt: TGCGCCAGCAGCTTATTGGGTGGCAGGGGGGCGACCTACAATGAGCAGTTCTTC; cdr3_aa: CASSLLGGRGATYNEQFF
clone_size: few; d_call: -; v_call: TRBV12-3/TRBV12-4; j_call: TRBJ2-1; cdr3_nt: TGTGCCAGCAGCAGAGGCAATGGGGAGCAGTTCTTC; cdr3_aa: CASSRGNGEQFF
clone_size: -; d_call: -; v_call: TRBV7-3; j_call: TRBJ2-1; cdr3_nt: TGTGCCAGCAGCTTAACCAAAGACAGCTACAATGAGCAGTTCTTC; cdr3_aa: CASSLTKDSYNEQFF
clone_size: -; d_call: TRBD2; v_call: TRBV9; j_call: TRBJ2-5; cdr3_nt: TGTGCCAGCAGCCCCGGGGTAGCGGGACAAGAGACCCAGTACTTC; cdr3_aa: CASSPGVAGQETQYF
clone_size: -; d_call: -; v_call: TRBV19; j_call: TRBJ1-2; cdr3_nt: TGTGCCAGTAGTATAGGGCCCGGCGGGGTCTATGGCTACACCTTC; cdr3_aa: CASSIGPGGVYGYTF
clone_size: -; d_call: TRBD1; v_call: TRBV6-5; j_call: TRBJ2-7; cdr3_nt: TGTGCCAGCAGCCAAGGACAGGCCTACGAGCAGTACTTC; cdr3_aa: CASSQGQAYEQYF
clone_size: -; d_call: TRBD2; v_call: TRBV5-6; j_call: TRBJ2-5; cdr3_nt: TGTGCCAGCAGCTTGCGGACTAGCGGGAGCTCACAAGAGACCCAGTACTTC; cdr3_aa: CASSLRTSGSSQETQYF
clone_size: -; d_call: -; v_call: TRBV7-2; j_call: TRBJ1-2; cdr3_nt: TGTGCCAGCAGCGACAGGTACTATGGCTACACCTTC; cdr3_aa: CASSDRYYGYTF
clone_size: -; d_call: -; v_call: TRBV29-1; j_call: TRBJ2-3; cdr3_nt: TGCAGCGTTGAAGCCCCCACCACACAGGGGTATTTT; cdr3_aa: CSVEAPTTQGYF
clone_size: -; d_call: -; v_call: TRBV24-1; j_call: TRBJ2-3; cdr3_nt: TGTGCCACCAGTGATTTGCAAGATACGCAGTATTTT; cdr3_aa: CATSDLQDTQYF
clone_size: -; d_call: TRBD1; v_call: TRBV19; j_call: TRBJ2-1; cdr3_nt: TGTGCCAGTGGAAAAGGACAGGGGGGATACAATGAGCAGTTCTTC; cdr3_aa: CASGKGQGGYNEQFF
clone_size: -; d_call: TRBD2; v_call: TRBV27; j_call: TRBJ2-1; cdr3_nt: TGTGCCAGCAGTTACGGGACTAGCGGAGGAGGGGGCGAGCAGTTCTTC; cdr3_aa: CASSYGTSGGGGEQFF
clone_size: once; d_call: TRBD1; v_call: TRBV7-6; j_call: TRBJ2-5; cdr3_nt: TGTGCCAGCAGCGCCCGACAGGGGGCAGCGGGCGAGACCCAGTACTTC; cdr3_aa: CASSARQGAAGETQYF
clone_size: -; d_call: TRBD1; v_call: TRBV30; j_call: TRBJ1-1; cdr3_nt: TGTGCCTGGAGCCACACTGGACAGGGGGCGCCTGAAGCTTTCTTT; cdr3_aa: CAWSHTGQGAPEAFF
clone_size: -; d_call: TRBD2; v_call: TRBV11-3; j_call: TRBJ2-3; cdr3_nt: TGTGCCAGCAGCTACGGGAGGGCCTACACAGATACGCAGTATTTT; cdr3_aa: CASSYGRAYTDTQYF
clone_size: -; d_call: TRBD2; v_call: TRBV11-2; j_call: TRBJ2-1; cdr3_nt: TGTGCCAGCAGCTCCCCGGGTAGCGGGAACTCCTACAATGAGCAGTTCTTC; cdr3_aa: CASSSPGSGNSYNEQFF
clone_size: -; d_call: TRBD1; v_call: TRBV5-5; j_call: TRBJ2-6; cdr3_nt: TGTGCCAGCAGCTCGGACAGGGGAACTGGGGCCAACGTCCTGACTTTC; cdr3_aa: CASSSDRGTGANVLTF
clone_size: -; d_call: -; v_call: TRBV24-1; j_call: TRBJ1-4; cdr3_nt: TGTGCCACCAGTGGACGGGAGAGGGCTGCAACTAATGAAAAACTGTTTTTT; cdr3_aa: CATSGRERAATNEKLFF
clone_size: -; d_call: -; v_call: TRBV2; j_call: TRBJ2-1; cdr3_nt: TGCGCCAGCAACCGGGGAGATTACAATGAGCAGTTCTTC; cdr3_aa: CASNRGDYNEQFF
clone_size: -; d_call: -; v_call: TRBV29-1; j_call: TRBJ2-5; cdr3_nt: TGCAGCGTTGGGCCGAATAACCAAGAGACCCAGTACTTC; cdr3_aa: CSVGPNNQETQYF
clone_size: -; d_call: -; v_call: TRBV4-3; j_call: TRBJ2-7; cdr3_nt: TGCGCCAGCAGCCAAGAGTGGACCGGAGGGCAGAGCTCCTACGAGCAGTACTTC; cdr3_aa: CASSQEWTGGQSSYEQYF
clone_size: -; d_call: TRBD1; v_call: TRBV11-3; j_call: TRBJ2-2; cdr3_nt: TGTGCCAGCAGCCCGTTACAGGGGGCTCACAACACCGGGGAGCTGTTTTTT; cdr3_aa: CASSPLQGAHNTGELFF